The clone carrying this T cell receptor beta chain was seen just once. This record comes from a study of blood T cell repertoires in COVID-19. TCRdb's table, derived via immunoSEQ multiplex PCR, lists solely in-frame clones and lacks some. Seen here are approximately 100,000 clones, 85% to 90% observed once, and the top ten hold roughly 32%. Sequenced material: peripheral blood. This receptor was identified in a woman aged 80 or older with acute or convalescent COVID-19.

CDR3 residues: CAAGTDEQYF. The CDR3 DNA is TGCGCCGCGGGGACTGACGAGCAGTACTTC. The rearrangement uses TRBV10-2 and TRBJ2-7; possible D gene TRBD2, 6 bases. Germline V gene data show CDR1 as WSHSY and CDR2 as SAAADI. V was trimmed by 11 bases and J by 5 bases, leaving 10 bases between them. The CDR3 consists of 10 residues.